Below, 15 T cell receptor beta chains from the same sample are listed, as sequenced in a study of beta chain features in type 1 diabetes. The entirety of the isolated RNA underwent reverse transcription, so expressed TCRB transcripts were sequenced. Clones were read by immunoSEQ multiplex PCR, and TCRdb kept only the in-frame ones, dropping some. The data contain about 260,000 clones, 68% of them seen just once; the ten biggest clones take up 0.053%. Sequencing was carried out using naive CD4+ T cells from blood. These receptors all stem from a man aged 25 to 45 in good health.

The chain carries TRBV7-2 and TRBJ1-6, with unresolved D. The V end was cut by 1 base, the J end by 7 bases, with 11 bases between. The CDR3 spans 15 residues. Germline V gives CDR1 SGHTA, CDR2 FQGNSA. The CDR3 nucleotides are TGTGCCAGCAGCTTAGGGGCAGCTCTCAATTCACCCCTCCACTTT. It encodes CASSLGAALNSPLHF.

The chain combines TRBV18 with TRBJ1-1; D not resolved. Deletions cut 2 bases from V and 1 base from J, with 8 bases between. There are 14 residues in the CDR3. CDR1 is KGHSH, CDR2 LQKENI, per germline. CDR3 sequence reads: CASSPVPGNTEAFF. CDR3 coding DNA: TGTGCCAGCTCACCAGTCCCGGGGAACACTGAAGCTTTCTTT.

This clone appeared a few times. This chain connects TRBV29-1 to TRBJ1-1; 7 bases are a match to TRBD1. With V trimmed by 7 bases and J by 7 bases, 9 bases remained unmatched. The CDR3 totals 12 residues. Germline-derived CDR1 and CDR2 are SQVTM and ANQGSEA. CDR3 nucleotide sequence: TGCAGCGCAGTAACGGGACAGAGTGAAGCTTTCTTT. As protein: CSAVTGQSEAFF.

V and J are TRBV7-9 and TRBJ2-1; D remains ambiguous. The V end was cut by 7 bases, the J end by 9 bases, with 16 bases between. This CDR3 is built from 13 residues. CDR1 and CDR2 (germline): SEHNR, FQNEAQ (reference sequence). In DNA form, the CDR3 reads TGTGCCAGCACTCAAGCAAGGGTGGGTGAGCAGTTCTTC. Its translation is CASTQARVGEQFF.

This chain uses TRBV5-1 with TRBJ2-5, with 8 bases identical to TRBD2. The V gene end was trimmed by 4 bases and the J gene end by 4 bases; junction bases not matched to a gene: 6. Germline V CDR1 and CDR2: SGHRS, YFSETQ. The CDR3 totals 14 residues. The CDR3 nucleotides are TGCGCCAGCAGCCCCGGGCTAGCGGGAGAGACCCAGTACTTC. Translating gives CASSPGLAGETQYF.

For this clone: The same CDR3 also results from other DNA sequences found in this sample. This chain uses TRBV30 with TRBJ2-3; D not certain. The CDR3 consists of 12 residues. Germline V gives CDR1 GTSNPN, CDR2 SVGIG (reference sequence). Trimming took off 1 base at V and 3 bases at J, with 5 bases between the two ends. In DNA form, the CDR3 reads TGTGCCTGGAGTGATACTACAGATACGCAGTATTTT. Translation: CAWSDTTDTQYF.

The CDR3 DNA follows: TGTGCCAGCAGCTTATTGGCGCCTAGCGGGAGTGCGGAGACCCAGTACTTC. This codes for CASSLLAPSGSAETQYF. The V and J genes are TRBV7-8 and TRBJ2-5, with TRBD2 matching over 10 bases. Germline V CDR1 and CDR2: SGHVS, FQNEAQ. This CDR3 contains 17 residues. J was trimmed by 5 bases and V by 2 bases; bases with no gene match: 11. Combining the CDR3 with reference TRBV7-8 and TRBJ2-5 gives the whole variable domain GAGVSQSPRYKVAKRGQDVALRCDPISGHVSLFWYQQALGQGPEFLTYFQNEAQLDKSGLPSDRFFAERPEGSVSTLKIQRTQQEDSAVYLCASSLLAPSGSAETQYFGPGTRLLVL.

The chain carries TRBV5-6 and TRBJ2-2, with unresolved D. CDR1 is SGHDT, CDR2 YYEEEE, per germline. The ends were cut back, 0 bases at V and 2 bases at J, with 5 bases in the middle. The CDR3 has 14 amino acids. The CDR3: CASSLVGNTGELFF. The DNA for the CDR3 is TGTGCCAGCAGCTTGGTAGGAAACACCGGGGAGCTGTTTTTT.

This chain connects TRBV30 to TRBJ1-2; D is perhaps TRBD1 (6 bases). The germline V gene has CDR1 GTSNPN and CDR2 SVGIG (reference sequence). The CDR3 totals 13 residues. The V end was cut by 6 bases, the J end by 4 bases, with 15 bases between. CDR3 region: CACPTGPIYGYTF. The CDR3 DNA sequence: TGTGCCTGCCCGACAGGCCCTATCTATGGCTACACCTTC.

The chain is built from TRBV7-2 and TRBJ2-5, with TRBD2 matching over 11 bases. V shed 1 base and J 4 bases; nucleotides not matched to a gene: 5. From germline, CDR1 is SGHTA and CDR2 FQGNSA. The CDR3 has 16 amino acids. CDR3 sequence: CASSLGLAGRGETQYF. Written as DNA, the CDR3 is TGTGCCAGCAGCTTAGGACTAGCGGGAAGAGGAGAGACCCAGTACTTC. The full variable domain, completed using reference TRBV7-2 and TRBJ2-5, is GAGVSQSPSNKVTEKGKDVELRCDPISGHTALYWYRQSLGQGLEFLIYFQGNSAPDKSGLPSDRFSAERTGGSVSTLTIQRTQQEDSAVYLCASSLGLAGRGETQYFGPGTRLLVL.

This clone has only a few counts. The chain couples TRBV30 to TRBJ2-1, with TRBD2 as a possible D gene (6 bases). V lost 4 bases to trimming and J lost 3 bases, with 10 bases between them. The CDR3 runs 13 residues. Per the germline V gene, CDR1 is GTSNPN and CDR2 is SVGIG (reference sequence). The CDR3 DNA reads as TGTGCCTGGACCGGGACTCTCTACAATGAGCAGTTCTTC. It is translated as CAWTGTLYNEQFF.

This clone turned up a few times. The chain employs TRBV25-1 and TRBJ2-5; either TRBD1 or TRBD2 may fit D (6 bases each). This CDR3 comprises 16 residues. Trimming took off 4 bases at V and 2 bases at J, with 17 bases between the two ends. Per germline, CDR1 MGHDK and CDR2 SYGVNS. The CDR3 reads CASSAVWGAGQETQYF. DNA for the CDR3: TGTGCCAGCAGTGCCGTGTGGGGGGCCGGTCAAGAGACCCAGTACTTC.

The chain is built from TRBV7-2 and TRBJ1-1; unclear D gene. Trimming shortened V by 4 bases and J by 1 base, and 7 bases separated the two germline ends. Per germline, CDR1 SGHTA and CDR2 FQGNSA. This CDR3 is 13 amino acids long. This CDR3 reads CASSSEGNTEAFF. The CDR3 nucleotides read TGTGCCAGCAGCTCAGAGGGGAACACTGAAGCTTTCTTT. The full variable domain, completed using reference TRBV7-2 and TRBJ1-1, is GAGVSQSPSNKVTEKGKDVELRCDPISGHTALYWYRQSLGQGLEFLIYFQGNSAPDKSGLPSDRFSAERTGGSVSTLTIQRTQQEDSAVYLCASSSEGNTEAFFGQGTRLTVV.

J is TRBJ2-3 and V is TRBV4-1, with a tentative D call TRBD1 (5 bases). Trimming stripped 3 bases from V and 0 bases from J, with 19 bases between. The CDR3 loop spans 18 amino acids. Per germline, CDR1 MGHRA and CDR2 YSYEKL. The CDR3 sequence: CASSHMYRTSASTDTQYF. CDR3 coding DNA: TGCGCCAGCAGCCATATGTACCGGACAAGTGCTAGCACAGATACGCAGTATTTT.

V usage is TRBV25-1 and J usage is TRBJ1-2; 8 positions agree with TRBD1. From germline, CDR1 is MGHDK and CDR2 SYGVNS. The CDR3 totals 14 residues. V was clipped by 5 bases and J by 7 bases; unmatched bases: 9. CDR3 sequence reads: CASSPPTGAGGYTF. DNA for the CDR3: TGTGCCAGCAGTCCCCCGACAGGGGCGGGTGGCTACACCTTC.